This record concerns one TCR beta chain sequence. The data were taken from a study of blood T cell repertoires in COVID-19. Study details: PBMCs, B-cell-depleted T cells, or T cells were the source of the cDNA or gDNA that made up the material.

Clones were read by immunoSEQ multiplex PCR, and TCRdb kept only the in-frame ones, dropping some. The sample carries around 290,000 clones, more than 85% recorded once. Patients from Seattle were sampled longitudinally, starting during active infection. The CDR3 is 15 amino acids. With 8 bases clipped from V and 4 bases from J, the junction kept 7 bases outside the gene matches. The V gene's germline CDR1 is LNHDA and CDR2 SQIVND (reference sequence). The V and J genes are TRBV19 and TRBJ2-1, with TRBD1 matching 11 bases. The receptor was derived from a woman under 40 with COVID-19, enrolled during active disease. Material for sequencing was peripheral blood. The CDR3 sequence is CASSRTGGAYNEQFF. In DNA, the CDR3 is TGTGCCAGTTCAAGGACAGGGGGCGCTTACAATGAGCAGTTCTTC.